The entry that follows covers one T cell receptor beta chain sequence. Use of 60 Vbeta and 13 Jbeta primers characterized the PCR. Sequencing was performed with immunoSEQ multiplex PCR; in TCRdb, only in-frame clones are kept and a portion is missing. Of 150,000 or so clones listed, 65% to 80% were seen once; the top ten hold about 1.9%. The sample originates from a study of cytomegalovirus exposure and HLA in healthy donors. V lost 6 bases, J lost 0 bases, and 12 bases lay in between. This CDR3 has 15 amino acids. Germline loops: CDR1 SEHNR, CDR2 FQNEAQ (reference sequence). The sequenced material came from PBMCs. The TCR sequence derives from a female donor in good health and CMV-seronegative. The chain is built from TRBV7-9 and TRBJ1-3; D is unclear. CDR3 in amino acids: CASSSAGLSGNTIYF. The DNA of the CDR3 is TGTGCCAGCAGTTCCGCAGGACTCTCTGGAAACACCATATATTTT.